In this sample, the clone carrying this T cell receptor beta chain is medium-sized. The target antigen is unknown. The sample belongs to a study of type 1 regulatory T cells. Overall study findings and caveats: Tr1 cells had a more restricted TCR repertoire than non-Tr1 cells.

MiXCR, applied by TCRdb to the reads, yields one record per CDR3 protein. The sample yields approximately 6,000 distinct CDR3 sequences, around a third seen once. The germline V gene encodes CDR1 MDHEN and CDR2 SYDVKM. The ends were cut back, 10 bases at V and 4 bases at J, with 8 bases in the middle. This CDR3 region has 11 residues. The receptor was isolated from a human donor in good health. What was sequenced was cultured type 1 regulatory T (Tr1) cells, either the whole culture or a sorted fraction (not recorded which). The chain links TRBV28 to TRBJ1-3; tentatively, D is TRBD1 (5 bases). CDR3 sequence reads: CATRGGNTIYF. Here the CDR3 DNA reads TGTGCCACCCGGGGGGGAAACACCATATATTTT.